The clone carrying this TCR beta chain was detected ten times or more. Its cognate antigen is unknown. Amplified TCR beta CDR3 regions came from RNA transcripts. HTBI primers were the set used in a first-round RT-PCR of the TCR CDR3. TCRdb analysed the multiplex PCR reads with MiXCR anew, one entry per CDR3 protein. The table includes about 600,000 distinct CDR3 sequences, about 14% detected once. The CDR3 consists of 18 residues. V was pared by 5 bases and J by 1 base, with 8 bases of the junction left unmatched. Germline V lookup: CDR1 ENHRY, CDR2 SYGVKD. Duration under 3 months, a NOSPECS grade of at least 4, and a Clinical Activity Score of at least 3 characterized the ophthalmopathy patients. Criteria for exclusion of patients were uncontrolled infection, other autoimmune disease, pregnancy or lactation. Clinical symptoms, serum thyroxine and TRAb, thyroid ultrasound and orbital computed tomography together formed the diagnostic basis.

The source of the sample is a study of T cells in Graves' hyperthyroidism and ophthalmopathy. Broader study findings: Most thyroid clonotypes that were expanded above 0.001 also turned up in blood.

The V and J genes are TRBV10-3 and TRBJ2-1, with 13 positions matching TRBD2. Source material: blood. The clonotype originates from a woman aged 45-65 years with Graves' ophthalmopathy. CDR3 protein: CAISSRTSGSVSYNEQFF. CDR3 DNA: TGTGCCATCAGTTCCAGGACTAGCGGGAGTGTGTCCTACAATGAGCAGTTCTTC.